Below, 7 T cell receptor beta chains from the same sample are listed, as sequenced in a study of identifying expanded T cells in peripheral blood. Some clones are missing from TCRdb's copy, which holds only in-frame ones; the method was immunoSEQ multiplex PCR. This sample has 50,000 to 60,000 clones, with 70% to 85% found just once. Source material: blood. All receptors come from a person between 18 and 75 years old in good health.

This rearrangement joins TRBV6-4 to TRBJ1-1; D is unclear. V was trimmed by 2 bases and J by 3 bases, leaving 13 bases between them. This CDR3 is built from 15 residues. The germline CDR1 and CDR2 sequences are MRHNA and SNTAGT. The chain's CDR3 is CASSDPPTKDTEAFF. The CDR3 bases are TGTGCCAGCAGTGACCCCCCGACAAAGGACACTGAAGCTTTCTTT.

The CDR3, as DNA: TGTGCCTGGAGTTTTACAGGGCTCTCTGGGGCCAACGTCCTGACTTTC. Translation gives CAWSFTGLSGANVLTF. The V and J genes are TRBV30 and TRBJ2-6; a possible D gene is TRBD1 (6 bases). Germline CDR1 GTSNPN, CDR2 SVGIG (reference sequence). V was clipped by 2 bases and J by 0 bases, with 11 bases between them. This CDR3 comprises 16 residues.

The J gene is TRBJ2-2, the V gene TRBV10-3; possibly TRBD1 for D (6 bases). The CDR3 is 15 residues long. V lost 10 bases and J 2 bases, leaving 17 bases between the germline ends. Germline values: CDR1 ENHRY, CDR2 SYGVKD. The CDR3: CASRPGVLNTGELFF. Here the CDR3 DNA reads TGTGCCAGCCGACCAGGGGTACTAAACACCGGGGAGCTGTTTTTT.

This rearrangement joins TRBV6-5 to TRBJ2-2; a weak D match, TRBD1 (6 bases). The germline V and J ends were trimmed by 2 bases and 7 bases, with 14 bases remaining between them. CDR3 size: 15 residues. Germline V gene sequence: CDR1 MNHEY, CDR2 SVGAGI. CDR3 in amino acids: CASSYRGTGSGELFF. CDR3 nucleotide sequence: TGTGCCAGCAGTTACCGCGGTACAGGGAGCGGGGAGCTGTTTTTT.

The chain joins TRBV5-4 to TRBJ2-1; D is perhaps TRBD2 (6 bases). The CDR3 is made up of 18 amino acids. The V and J ends lost 0 bases and 0 bases respectively, with 16 bases between them. Germline CDR1 and CDR2: SGHNT and YYREEE (reference sequence). The DNA for the CDR3 is TGTGCCAGCAGCTTGGCCCTGATGGGGGGTTCCTCCTACAATGAGCAGTTCTTC. Its protein is CASSLALMGGSSYNEQFF. The full variable domain, completed using reference TRBV5-4 and TRBJ2-1, is ETGVTQSPTHLIKTRGQQVTLRCSSQSGHNTVSWYQQALGQGPQFIFQYYREEENGRGNFPPRFSGLQFPNYSSELNVNALELDDSALYLCASSLALMGGSSYNEQFFGPGTRLTVL.

V is TRBV5-1 and J is TRBJ2-3; D is unclear. Germline CDR1 is SGHRS and CDR2 is YFSETQ. Trimming left V 7 bases short and J 4 bases short, with 13 bases between. The length of the CDR3 is 13 residues. DNA of the CDR3: TGCGCCAGCTCGACGCTTCCGCCAGATACGCAGTATTTT. The encoded protein is CASSTLPPDTQYF.

This rearrangement joins TRBV6-6 to TRBJ1-5; D gene unclear. CDR3 length: 13 residues. V gave up 4 bases and J gave up 2 bases, with 6 bases separating them. CDR1 is MNHNY, CDR2 SVGAGI, per germline (reference sequence). The CDR3 sequence is CASSSKGNQPQHF. The CDR3 DNA reads TGTGCCAGCAGTTCTAAGGGCAATCAGCCCCAGCATTTT.